A single sample gave rise to the 29 T cell receptor beta chains below, sequenced in a study of blood T cell repertoires in COVID-19 (dated by TCRdb to 2020 to 2021). Library preparation employed the immunoSEQ multiplex PCR assay. The clones in this table, taken by TCRdb from immuneACCESS, are in-frame only. Not every clone is retained; where verified, under half of the shortfall comes from an unresolved V gene, and the cause of the rest is unknown. This sample comprises about 40,000 clones, over 75% of them detected only once. 7% to 9% of the sample is held by the ten biggest clonotypes. The specimen sequenced was peripheral blood. These receptors came from a woman in her 70s with acute or convalescent COVID-19.

The chain is built from TRBV11-3 and TRBJ1-1; no clear D gene. Trimming left V 5 bases short and J 1 base short, with 8 bases between. Looked up from germline, CDR1 is SGHNT and CDR2 is YENEEA. The CDR3 spans 13 residues. Here the CDR3 reads CASSLTENTEAFF. The CDR3 DNA reads TGTGCCAGCAGCCTCACAGAGAACACTGAAGCTTTCTTT.

The chain is built from TRBV18 and TRBJ2-2; tentatively, D is TRBD2 (5 bases). CDR3 size: 14 residues. V was cut by 2 bases and J by 4 bases, with 8 bases left in between. Germline V CDR1 and CDR2: KGHSH, LQKENI. Here the CDR3 DNA reads TGTGCCAGCTCACCAACGGGGTCCACCGGGGAGCTGTTTTTT. Its translation: CASSPTGSTGELFF.

This clone came up a few times. V and J are TRBV11-3 and TRBJ2-1; TRBD2 is a possible D gene (6 bases). The CDR3 consists of 16 residues. V shed 0 bases and J shed 6 bases, with 15 bases lying between them. In germline, CDR1 is SGHNT, CDR2 YENEEA. In nucleotides, the CDR3 is TGTGCCAGCAGCTTAGAGACCGGGAGTATGTCCAATGAGCAGTTCTTC. It translates to CASSLETGSMSNEQFF. The full variable domain, completed using reference TRBV11-3 and TRBJ2-1, is EAGVVQSPRYKIIEKKQPVAFWCNPISGHNTLYWYLQNLGQGPELLIRYENEEAVDDSQLPKDRFSAERLKGVDSTLKIQPAELGDSAVYLCASSLETGSMSNEQFFGPGTRLTVL.

Only a few counts were recorded for this clone. The J gene is TRBJ1-2, the V gene TRBV19; the D is unclear. Per the germline V gene, CDR1 is LNHDA and CDR2 is SQIVND (reference sequence). This CDR3 has 15 residues. Trimming shortened V by 7 bases and J by 7 bases, and 22 bases separated the two germline ends. CDR3 amino acids: CASISAQSGSGGYTF. CDR3 nucleotide sequence: TGTGCCAGTATTTCGGCACAGTCCGGGAGCGGTGGCTACACCTTC.

V and J are TRBV28 and TRBJ1-2; a weak D match, TRBD1 (5 bases). Deletions cut 5 bases from V and 8 bases from J, with 21 bases between. CDR3 size: 15 residues. Germline CDR1 MDHEN, CDR2 SYDVKM. The DNA of the CDR3 is TGTGCCAGCAGTGGGGGGACTTTAACCCGCGCCGGCTACACCTTC. As protein: CASSGGTLTRAGYTF.

This sequence joins TRBV4-3 and TRBJ2-5; 11 bases match TRBD2. V shed 0 bases and J 4 bases; nucleotides not matched to a gene: 7. The CDR3 is 17 amino acids. Germline loops: CDR1 LGHNA, CDR2 YSLEER. The CDR3 region is CASSQDSLAGGSETQYF. In DNA form, the CDR3 reads TGCGCCAGCAGCCAAGACTCCCTAGCGGGAGGTTCAGAGACCCAGTACTTC.

This chain uses TRBV5-1 with TRBJ1-2; TRBD1 matches 7 bases. Germline V gene data show CDR1 as SGHRS and CDR2 as YFSETQ. Trimming cost V 0 bases and J 1 base; bases outside gene matches: 6. The CDR3 has 16 residues. The CDR3, as DNA: TGCGCCAGCAGCTTGGCATCAGGGGGTCATAACTATGGCTACACCTTC. Translated, it gives CASSLASGGHNYGYTF.

The genes are TRBV12-3 or TRBV12-4 and TRBJ1-2; 8 bases agree with TRBD1. Trimming took 5 bases from V and 5 from J; bases not matched to a gene: 4. CDR3 length: 13 residues. The CDR3 here is CASSPGQGYGYTF. The CDR3 nucleotides are TGTGCCAGCAGTCCCGGACAGGGTTATGGCTACACCTTC.

This clone was picked up one time. The V gene is TRBV30, the J gene TRBJ2-1; 11 nucleotides align to TRBD2. V dropped 7 bases and J dropped 6; count of bases not matched to a gene: 5. The CDR3 has 13 residues. From germline, CDR1 is GTSNPN and CDR2 SVGIG (reference sequence). The CDR3 sequence is CAYAGTSGNEQFF. The CDR3, as DNA: TGTGCCTATGCCGGGACTAGCGGCAATGAGCAGTTCTTC. The whole variable domain, remainder taken from reference TRBV30 and TRBJ2-1, is SQTIHQWPATLVQPVGSPLSLECTVEGTSNPNLYWYRQAAGRGLQLLFYSVGIGQISSEVPQNLSASRPQDRQFILSSKKLLLSDSGFYLCAYAGTSGNEQFFGPGTRLTVL.

The chain joins TRBV21-1 to TRBJ1-2; TRBD1 is the table's D call and was not checked against the DNA. TRBV21-1 is a pseudogene locus. CDR3 length: 13 residues. As DNA, the CDR3 is TGTGCCAGCACCCGACAGGATGTGGATGGCTACACCTTC. Amino acids: CASTRQDVDGYTF.

The rearrangement joins TRBV7-3 to TRBJ2-6; 8 positions match TRBD2. V shed 1 base, J shed 1 base, and the junction held 6 bases outside the gene matches. The CDR3 has 18 amino acids. Germline loops: CDR1 SGHTA, CDR2 FQGTGA. The CDR3 coding sequence is TGTGCCAGCAGCTTAATGGACGGGAGGGGGTCTGGGGCCAACGTCCTGACTTTC. Translation gives CASSLMDGRGSGANVLTF.

V usage is TRBV5-1 and J usage is TRBJ2-3; 12 positions match TRBD2. This CDR3 spans 17 amino acids. Trimming took 4 bases from V and 4 from J; bases not matched to a gene: 10. Germline CDR1 is SGHRS and CDR2 is YFSETQ. CDR3 coding DNA: TGCGCCAGCAGCCGCGTAACTAGCGGGGGGTCTTCAGATACGCAGTATTTT. Amino acid sequence: CASSRVTSGGSSDTQYF.

CDR3 DNA: TGTGCCAGCAGTAAGGACAGGGGCTCCTACGAGCAGTACGTC. This codes for CASSKDRGSYEQYV. The chain couples TRBV6-5 to TRBJ2-7, with 9 bases that match TRBD1. The germline V gene encodes CDR1 MNHEY and CDR2 SVGAGI. The trim removed 5 bases at V and 0 bases at J, leaving 2 bases unmatched. This CDR3 has 14 amino acids.

The rearrangement links TRBV6-2 or TRBV6-3 to TRBJ2-1, with 11 bases matching TRBD2. V dropped 2 bases and J dropped 15; count of bases not matched to a gene: 6. The CDR3 runs 13 residues. The germline gives CDR1 MNHEY, CDR2 SVGEGT. The CDR3, as DNA: TGTGCCAGCAGTTACACTCTAGCGGGGGGAGGGTTCTTC. Protein sequence: CASSYTLAGGGFF.

This rearrangement joins TRBV7-2 to TRBJ2-1; 8 positions match TRBD2. V was clipped by 2 bases and J by 4 bases; unmatched bases: 4. Germline V gene data show CDR1 as SGHTA and CDR2 as FQGNSA. The CDR3 covers 15 residues. The CDR3 loop is CASSLTRGGYNEQFF. DNA of the CDR3: TGTGCCAGCAGCTTAACTCGGGGGGGATACAATGAGCAGTTCTTC.

The chain combines TRBV10-3 with TRBJ1-1; 8 nucleotides align to TRBD1. Germline V gene data show CDR1 as ENHRY and CDR2 as SYGVKD. The V and J ends lost 6 bases and 3 bases, in that order; junction bases with no gene match: 6. This CDR3 has 14 amino acids. The CDR3 region is CAIRDRDFDTEAFF. CDR3 bases: TGTGCCATCAGGGACAGGGATTTTGACACTGAAGCTTTCTTT.

Only one count was recorded for this clone. The chain links TRBV19 to TRBJ1-1; 7 positions match TRBD1. Germline V lookup: CDR1 LNHDA, CDR2 SQIVND (reference sequence). The J segment lost 0 bases and the V segment lost 5 bases, leaving 3 bases of the junction unmatched. The CDR3 runs 14 residues. The CDR3 spells CASSVTGLNTEAFF. CDR3 DNA sequence: TGTGCCAGTAGTGTGACAGGGCTGAACACTGAAGCTTTCTTT.

V and J are TRBV19 and TRBJ2-1, with TRBD2 matching 8 bases. The CDR3 spans 17 residues. J gave up 4 bases and V 7 bases, and 15 bases lay outside the gene matches. Looked up from germline, CDR1 is LNHDA and CDR2 is SQIVND (reference sequence). CDR3 coding DNA: TGTGCCAGTATTGGGGCAGGGAGCGGGAGAGCGTACAATGAGCAGTTCTTC. Its translation: CASIGAGSGRAYNEQFF. The full variable domain, its missing parts supplied by reference TRBV19 and TRBJ2-1, is DGGITQSPKYLFRKEGQNVTLSCEQNLNHDAMYWYRQDPGQGLRLIYYSQIVNDFQKGDIAEGYSVSREKKESFPLTVTSAQKNPTAFYLCASIGAGSGRAYNEQFFGPGTRLTVL.

This chain joins TRBV5-1 and TRBJ1-1, with TRBD1 matching over 7 bases. Unmatched junction bases numbered 7, after V lost 4 bases and J lost 1 base. The CDR3 extends over 15 amino acids. Germline V gene lookup returns CDR1 SGHRS and CDR2 YFSETQ. The CDR3 bases are TGCGCCAGCAGCGAACAGGGGAGTGAGAACACTGAAGCTTTCTTT. Translation gives CASSEQGSENTEAFF.

The chain joins TRBV12-5 to TRBJ2-3, with D possibly being TRBD1 (5 bases). CDR1 LGHNT and CDR2 FRNRAP come from the germline V gene. The CDR3 consists of 18 residues. V lost 6 bases to trimming and J lost 2 bases, with 24 bases between them. DNA of the CDR3: TGTGCTAGTGGCCCCGCGCTATTCGACAGTTTGAACACAGATACGCAGTATTTT. Encoded protein: CASGPALFDSLNTDTQYF.

This chain connects TRBV7-8 to TRBJ2-6; 8 bases align to TRBD2. V shed 1 base, J shed 0 bases, and the junction held 5 bases outside the gene matches. This CDR3 spans 18 amino acids. Germline CDR1 SGHVS, CDR2 FQNEAQ. CDR3 nucleotide sequence: TGTGCCAGCAGCTTAGTGGGGGGGACTAGCTCTGGGGCCAACGTCCTGACTTTC. Translated: CASSLVGGTSSGANVLTF.

The chain is built from TRBV27 and TRBJ1-3; D gene unclear. Trimming cost V 7 bases and J 0 bases, with 4 bases left between them. CDR1 and CDR2 from the germline V gene are MNHEY and SMNVEV (reference sequence). This CDR3 comprises 12 residues. In DNA form, the CDR3 reads TGTGCCAGCATTAGCTCTGGAAACACCATATATTTT. Its protein is CASISSGNTIYF.

This clone occurred once. CDR3 nucleotides: TGCAGCGTTGAAGGGGAGCGCAATCAGCCCCAGCATTTT. Its protein product is CSVEGERNQPQHF. The rearrangement uses TRBV29-1 and TRBJ1-5; D not certain. This CDR3 spans 13 amino acids. V shed 1 base and J shed 2 bases, with 6 bases lying between them. Per the germline V gene, CDR1 is SQVTM and CDR2 is ANQGSEA.

The rearrangement uses TRBV7-9 and TRBJ2-1, with TRBD2 matching over 13 bases. In germline, CDR1 is SEHNR, CDR2 FQNEAQ (reference sequence). This CDR3 has 16 residues. With 8 bases clipped from V and 7 bases from J, the junction kept 11 bases outside the gene matches. This chain's CDR3 is CASCAPGLAGVNEQFF. The CDR3 DNA follows: TGTGCCAGCTGCGCACCAGGACTAGCGGGAGTAAATGAGCAGTTCTTC.

The chain links TRBV19 to TRBJ2-2; weak D call: TRBD1 (5 bases). Germline V gene data show CDR1 as LNHDA and CDR2 as SQIVND (reference sequence). The CDR3 spans 15 residues. Trimming shortened V by 7 bases and J by 1 base, and 13 bases separated the two germline ends. Here the CDR3 DNA reads TGTGCCAGTAAGAATAGGGGTGTGAACACCGGGGAGCTGTTTTTT. Residues: CASKNRGVNTGELFF.

This sequence joins TRBV5-1 and TRBJ2-2; D may be TRBD1 (6 bases). Germline V gene lookup returns CDR1 SGHRS and CDR2 YFSETQ. Trimming pared 2 bases from V and 3 bases from J, leaving 8 bases between. The CDR3 consists of 14 residues. The CDR3 DNA follows: TGCGCCAGCAGCTTACAGGGCCACACCGGGGAGCTGTTTTTT. Protein product: CASSLQGHTGELFF.

CDR3 residues: CASGLDRADYGYTF. The CDR3 nucleotides are TGTGCTAGTGGTTTGGACAGGGCGGACTATGGCTACACCTTC. This rearrangement joins TRBV12-5 to TRBJ1-2; TRBD1 might be the D (6 bases). CDR1 is LGHNT, CDR2 FRNRAP, per germline. Trimming pared 1 base from V and 3 bases from J, leaving 9 bases between. The CDR3 has 14 amino acids.

The rearrangement joins TRBV3-1 (or the pseudogene TRBV3-2) to TRBJ2-1, with D tentatively TRBD2 (6 bases). Trimming took 8 bases from V and 7 from J, leaving 21 bases between them. Per the germline V gene, CDR1 is LGHDT and CDR2 is YNNKEL (reference sequence). The CDR3 runs 15 residues. DNA for the CDR3: TGTGCCAGCGCCGGAGGGAGCGGTTTAAAGAATGAGCAGTTCTTC. It yields the protein CASAGGSGLKNEQFF.

The chain is built from TRBV28 and TRBJ1-3; no definite D call. The germline V gene encodes CDR1 MDHEN and CDR2 SYDVKM. Trimming removed 6 bases at V and 4 bases at J, with 10 bases between. The CDR3 is made up of 13 amino acids. CDR3 sequence: CASSPGRGNTIYF. The CDR3 nucleotides are TGTGCCAGCAGCCCGGGGAGAGGAAACACCATATATTTT.